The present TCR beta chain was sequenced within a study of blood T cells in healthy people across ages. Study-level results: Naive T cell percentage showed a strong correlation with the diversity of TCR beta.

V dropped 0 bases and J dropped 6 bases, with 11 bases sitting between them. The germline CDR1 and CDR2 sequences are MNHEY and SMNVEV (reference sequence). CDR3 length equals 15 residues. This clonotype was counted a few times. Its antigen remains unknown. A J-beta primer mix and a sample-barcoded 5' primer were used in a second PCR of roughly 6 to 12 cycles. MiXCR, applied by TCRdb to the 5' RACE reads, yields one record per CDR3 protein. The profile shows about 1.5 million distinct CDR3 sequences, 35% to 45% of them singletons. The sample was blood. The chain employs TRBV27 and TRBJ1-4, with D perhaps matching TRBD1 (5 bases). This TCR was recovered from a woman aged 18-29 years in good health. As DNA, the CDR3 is TGTGCCAGCAGTTTATCGGCCCAGGGCTATGAAAAACTGTTTTTT. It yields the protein CASSLSAQGYEKLFF.